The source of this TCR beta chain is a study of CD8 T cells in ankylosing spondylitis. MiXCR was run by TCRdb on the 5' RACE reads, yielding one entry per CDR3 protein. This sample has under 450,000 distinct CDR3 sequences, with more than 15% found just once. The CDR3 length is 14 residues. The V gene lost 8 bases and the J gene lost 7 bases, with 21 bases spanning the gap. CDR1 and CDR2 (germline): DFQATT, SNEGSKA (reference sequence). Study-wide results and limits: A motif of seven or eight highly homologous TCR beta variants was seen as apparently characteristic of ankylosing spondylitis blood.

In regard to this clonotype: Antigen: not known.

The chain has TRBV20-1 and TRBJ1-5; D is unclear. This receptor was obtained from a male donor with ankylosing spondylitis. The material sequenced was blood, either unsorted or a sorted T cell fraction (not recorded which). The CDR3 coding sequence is TGCAGTACCGCGAACGGGCAACCCATCCAGCCCCAGCATTTT. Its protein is CSTANGQPIQPQHF.